This T cell receptor (beta chain) was documented in a study of neoadjuvant nivolumab and ipilimumab in lung cancer. Overall study context: The combination arm added day-1 ipilimumab 1 mg/kg to nivolumab 3 mg/kg on days 1, 15, 29.

Study results and limitations: TCR clonality did not significantly correlate with pathologic tumor regression. Blood richness before therapy tracked richness in tumors resected after neoadjuvant therapy.

With respect to this clone: Its target is not known.

Repertoires were generated with immunoSEQ multiplex PCR, while TCRdb's copy carries only in-frame clones and drops some. Here the sample spans roughly 18,000 clones, around 87% being singletons. Trimming removed 7 bases from V and 0 bases from J, with 13 bases in between. CDR3 size: 15 residues. In germline, CDR1 is MNHNY, CDR2 SVGAGI (reference sequence). This rearrangement joins TRBV6-6 to TRBJ1-5; D unresolved. This clonotype originated in an adult with non-small cell lung cancer. Sequencing used peripheral blood, obtained before neoadjuvant nivolumab, alone or with ipilimumab. DNA of the CDR3: TGTGCCAGCACGATGGCGGGAAATAGCAATCAGCCCCAGCATTTT. Protein sequence: CASTMAGNSNQPQHF.